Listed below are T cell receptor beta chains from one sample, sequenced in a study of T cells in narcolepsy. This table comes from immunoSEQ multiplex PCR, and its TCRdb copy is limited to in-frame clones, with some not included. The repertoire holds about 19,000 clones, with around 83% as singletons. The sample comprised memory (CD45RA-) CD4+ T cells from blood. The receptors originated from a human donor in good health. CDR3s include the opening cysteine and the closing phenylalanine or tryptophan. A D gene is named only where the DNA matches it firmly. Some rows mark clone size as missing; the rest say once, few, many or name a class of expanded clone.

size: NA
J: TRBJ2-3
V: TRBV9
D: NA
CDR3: CASSVDGGTDTQYF
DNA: TGTGCCAGCAGCGTCGATGGAGGGACAGATACGCAGTATTTT

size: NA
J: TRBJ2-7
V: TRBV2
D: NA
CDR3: CASSENREPSYEQYF
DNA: TGTGCCAGCAGTGAAAACAGGGAACCTTCCTACGAGCAGTACTTC

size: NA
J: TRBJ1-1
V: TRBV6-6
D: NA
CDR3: CASMGKGQMNTEAFF
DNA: TGTGCCAGCATGGGGAAAGGACAGATGAACACTGAAGCTTTCTTT

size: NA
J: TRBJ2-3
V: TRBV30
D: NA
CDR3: CACLRTGTDTQYF
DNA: TGTGCCTGCCTTCGGACTGGCACAGATACGCAGTATTTT

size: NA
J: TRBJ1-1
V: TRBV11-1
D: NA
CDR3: CASSQETYASQAFF
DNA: TGTGCCAGCAGCCAAGAGACCTACGCCTCGCAAGCTTTCTTT

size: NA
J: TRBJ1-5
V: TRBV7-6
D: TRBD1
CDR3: CASSLRNPGTGDDQPQHF
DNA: TGTGCCAGCAGCCTCAGAAACCCCGGGACAGGGGACGATCAGCCCCAGCATTTT

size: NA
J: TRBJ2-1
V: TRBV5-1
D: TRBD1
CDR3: CASSQARQGRDEQFF
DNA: TGCGCCAGCAGCCAGGCAAGACAGGGGCGCGATGAGCAGTTCTTC

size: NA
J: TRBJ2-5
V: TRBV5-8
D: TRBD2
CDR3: CASSIPQTSGSGSQYF
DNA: TGTGCCAGCAGCATACCCCAGACTAGCGGGTCCGGGTCCCAGTACTTC

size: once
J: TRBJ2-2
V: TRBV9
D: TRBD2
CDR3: CASSATGGAAGELFF
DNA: TGTGCCAGCAGCGCAACCGGGGGGGCAGCCGGGGAGCTGTTTTTT

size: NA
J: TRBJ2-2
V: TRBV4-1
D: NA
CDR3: CASSQVKTNTGELFF
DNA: TGTGCCAGCAGCCAAGTGAAGACTAACACCGGGGAGCTGTTTTTT

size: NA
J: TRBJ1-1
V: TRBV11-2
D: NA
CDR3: CASTPRWGANTEAFF
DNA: TGTGCCAGCACCCCTCGGTGGGGGGCGAACACTGAAGCTTTCTTT

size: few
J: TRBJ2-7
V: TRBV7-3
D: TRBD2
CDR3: CASSLEAAGGQHYEQYF
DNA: TGTGCCAGCAGCTTAGAGGCAGCGGGGGGCCAACATTACGAGCAGTACTTC

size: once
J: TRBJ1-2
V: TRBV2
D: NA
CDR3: CASSEESGQLTNYGYTF
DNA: TGTGCCAGCAGTGAAGAATCCGGACAGCTAACTAACTATGGCTACACCTTC

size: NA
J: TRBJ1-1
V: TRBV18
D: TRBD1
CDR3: CASSSGQGMYTEAFF
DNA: TGTGCCAGCTCATCGGGACAGGGTATGTACACTGAAGCTTTCTTT

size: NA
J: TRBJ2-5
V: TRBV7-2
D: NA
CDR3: CASSATSLEGETQYF
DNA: TGTGCCAGCAGCGCCACTAGCTTAGAGGGAGAGACCCAGTACTTC

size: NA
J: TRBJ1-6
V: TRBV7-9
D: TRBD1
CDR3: CASSLEGQLYNSPLHF
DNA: TGTGCCAGCAGCTTAGAGGGACAGCTCTATAATTCACCCCTCCACTTT

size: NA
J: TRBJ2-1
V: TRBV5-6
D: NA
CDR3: CASSLVRSGYYNEQLF
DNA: TGTGCCAGCAGCTTGGTCCGTAGCGGCTATTACAATGAGCAGCTCTTC